The entry below gives a single T cell receptor beta chain sequence along with its context. No antigen is known for it. These data originate in a study of T cells in Graves' hyperthyroidism and ophthalmopathy. Study-wide points: Onset of ophthalmopathy came a median approximately 6.8 months after the model predicted it. A 13 V-J signature model discriminated ophthalmopathy versus stable hyperthyroidism.

Orbital computed tomography, thyroid ultrasound, serum thyroxine and TRAb, and clinical symptoms together informed the diagnoses. Drawn at first hyperthyroidism diagnosis, the blood sample preceded any ophthalmopathy symptoms. Authors of the study amplified TCR beta CDR3 regions from RNA transcripts. A first-round RT-PCR of the TCR CDR3 used the HTBI primer set. TCRdb reprocessed the multiplex PCR reads via MiXCR and lists one record per CDR3 protein. Altogether 300,000 to 450,000 distinct CDR3 sequences are present, approximately 14% being singletons, with the ten largest covering approximately 30%. The germline CDR1 and CDR2 sequences are MRHNA and SNTAGT. Germline trimming cut 2 bases from V and 1 base from J; bases unmatched to any gene: 7. CDR3 size: 19 residues.

This chain connects TRBV6-4 to TRBJ2-1; 14 bases fit TRBD2. The TCR originated in a woman younger than 35 with Graves' hyperthyroidism that later progressed to Graves' ophthalmopathy. Sequenced material: blood. The CDR3 DNA sequence: TGTGCCAGCAGTGACGAAGGGACTAGCGGGAGCGGATCCTACAATGAGCAGTTCTTC. This sequence encodes CASSDEGTSGSGSYNEQFF.